These 28 T cell receptor beta chains were all obtained from the same sample, sequenced in a study of CD8 T cells in ankylosing spondylitis. From the 5' RACE reads, TCRdb called clonotypes with MiXCR, one entry per CDR3 protein. In the table there are 750,000 to 850,000 distinct CDR3 sequences, over 9.5% of which are singletons. Study-level points and caveats: Eight or nine highly homologous variants made up a TCR beta motif that seemed to typify ankylosing spondylitis blood.

No antigen has been identified for these receptors. Sequencing was done on a sample of blood, either unsorted or a sorted T cell fraction (not recorded which). These receptors were obtained from a male donor with ankylosing spondylitis.

The sample holds many counts of this clonotype. The V gene is TRBV6-2 or TRBV6-3, the J gene TRBJ2-7, with 13 bases aligning to TRBD2. The CDR3 sequence is 16 residues long. Germline V gene data show CDR1 as MNHEY and CDR2 as SVGEGT. V trimming: 4 bases; J trimming: 4 bases; junction bases outside the gene matches: 7. The CDR3 sequence is CASSSRTSGSFYEQYF. The CDR3 DNA sequence: TGTGCCAGCAGTTCGCGGACTAGCGGGAGTTTTTACGAGCAGTACTTC.

This clonotype was counted between two and nine times. The chain carries TRBV7-9 and TRBJ1-4, with D unresolved. The germline V and J ends were trimmed by 3 bases and 4 bases, with 6 bases remaining between them. Germline lookup yields CDR1 SEHNR and CDR2 FQNEAQ (reference sequence). CDR3 length: 13 amino acids. The CDR3 region is CASSFLVNEKLFF. The CDR3 DNA is TGTGCCAGCAGCTTTCTCGTTAATGAAAAACTGTTTTTT. The whole variable domain, filled in from reference TRBV7-9 and TRBJ1-4, reads DTGVSQNPRHKITKRGQNVTFRCDPISEHNRLYWYRQTLGQGPEFLTYFQNEAQLEKSRLLSDRFSAERPKGSFSTLEIQRTEQGDSAMYLCASSFLVNEKLFFGSGTQLSVL.

The chain is built from TRBV20-1 and TRBJ1-6, with 11 bases fitting TRBD1. Trimming took 6 bases from V and 7 from J; bases not matched to a gene: 5. The CDR3 covers 14 residues. Germline V gives CDR1 DFQATT, CDR2 SNEGSKA (reference sequence). The CDR3 reads CSASDRGPNSPLHF. DNA for the CDR3: TGCAGTGCCTCGGACAGGGGGCCCAATTCACCCCTCCACTTT.

The chain recombines TRBV10-3 with TRBJ2-5; D gene unclear. Germline V CDR1 and CDR2: ENHRY, SYGVKD. Trimming took 6 bases from V and 4 from J, leaving 12 bases between them. This CDR3 contains 13 residues. The CDR3 nucleotides read TGTGCCATCAGCCTCGGCCCCTCAGAGACCCAGTACTTC. It is translated as CAISLGPSETQYF.

The chain recombines TRBV20-1 with TRBJ2-5; D may be TRBD2 (5 bases). The CDR3 extends over 13 amino acids. Germline values: CDR1 DFQATT, CDR2 SNEGSKA (reference sequence). Trimming pared 6 bases from V and 6 bases from J, leaving 17 bases between. CDR3 in DNA: TGCAGTGCCGAAGACTGGGAGTCGCAGACCCAGTACTTC. Translation gives CSAEDWESQTQYF.

The chain combines TRBV29-1 with TRBJ2-5; maybe TRBD2 (5 bases). Per germline, CDR1 SQVTM and CDR2 ANQGSEA. Trimming cost V 4 bases and J 5 bases, with 11 bases left between them. This CDR3 comprises 12 residues. CDR3 loop: CSVVGSLETQYF. The CDR3 nucleotides are TGCAGCGTTGTAGGGAGCCTCGAGACCCAGTACTTC. Based on the CDR3 plus reference TRBV29-1 and TRBJ2-5, the full variable domain is SAVISQKPSRDICQRGTSLTIQCQVDSQVTMMFWYRQQPGQSLTLIATANQGSEATYESGFVIDKFPISRPNLTFSTLTVSNMSPEDSSIYLCSVVGSLETQYFGPGTRLLVL.

The chain carries TRBV12-3 or TRBV12-4 and TRBJ2-1; D perhaps matches TRBD2 (6 bases). The CDR3 has 14 amino acids. With 1 base removed from V and 8 bases from J, the gap between germline ends came to 12 bases. CDR3 region: CASSLVRDIDEQFF. In DNA form, the CDR3 reads TGTGCCAGCAGTTTAGTGCGGGATATCGATGAGCAGTTCTTC.

This clonotype was seen only a few times. The chain has TRBV9 and TRBJ2-1; weak D call: TRBD1 (5 bases). V lost 1 base and J 3 bases, leaving 11 bases between the germline ends. Looked up from germline, CDR1 is SGDLS and CDR2 is YYNGEE. The CDR3 sequence is 15 residues long. CDR3: CASSVSQGSYNEQFF. CDR3 nucleotides: TGTGCCAGCAGCGTATCGCAGGGAAGCTACAATGAGCAGTTCTTC.

The rearrangement joins TRBV29-1 to TRBJ2-7; 9 nucleotides line up with TRBD1. J was trimmed by 6 bases and V by 2 bases; bases with no gene match: 5. This CDR3 is built from 13 residues. CDR1 is SQVTM and CDR2 is ANQGSEA in the germline V gene. The CDR3 bases are TGCAGCGTTGAAAGACAGGGGGGGGGCGAGCAGTACTTC. Translated, it gives CSVERQGGGEQYF.

This clonotype was picked up a small number of times. The rearrangement uses TRBV5-1 and TRBJ2-7, with 16 bases aligning to TRBD2. The CDR3 contains 15 residues. In germline, CDR1 is SGHRS, CDR2 YFSETQ. Germline trimming cut 4 bases from V and 5 bases from J; bases unmatched to any gene: 3. The CDR3 region is CASSLGLAGGDEQYF. CDR3 DNA sequence: TGCGCCAGCAGCCTGGGACTAGCGGGAGGGGACGAGCAGTACTTC.

The CDR3 DNA sequence: TGCAGCGCCGCGGGGGGCGGCCTGTACGAGCAGTACTTC. It yields the protein CSAAGGGLYEQYF. The V call is TRBV29-1, the J call TRBJ2-7, with 8 bases aligning to TRBD2. The CDR3 totals 13 residues. Per germline, CDR1 SQVTM and CDR2 ANQGSEA. The V segment lost 7 bases and the J segment 4 bases; nucleotides outside the gene matches: 9.

This clonotype was counted between two and nine times. The chain uses TRBV5-4 and TRBJ2-1, with 9 nucleotides matching TRBD2. Germline loops: CDR1 SGHNT, CDR2 YYREEE (reference sequence). There are 17 residues in the CDR3. V shed 1 base, J shed 4 bases, and the junction held 9 bases outside the gene matches. In DNA form, the CDR3 reads TGTGCCAGCAGCTTGTTTTACGCGGGGGGGCTATACAATGAGCAGTTCTTC. Its protein product is CASSLFYAGGLYNEQFF. Looking up the rest from reference TRBV5-4 and TRBJ2-1 gives the full variable domain: ETGVTQSPTHLIKTRGQQVTLRCSSQSGHNTVSWYQQALGQGPQFIFQYYREEENGRGNFPPRFSGLQFPNYSSELNVNALELDDSALYLCASSLFYAGGLYNEQFFGPGTRLTVL.

The chain links TRBV20-1 to TRBJ2-7, with a tentative D call TRBD1 (6 bases). Germline V gene lookup returns CDR1 DFQATT and CDR2 SNEGSKA (reference sequence). This CDR3 is 16 amino acids long. The V end was cut by 6 bases, the J end by 0 bases, with 21 bases between. Here the CDR3 reads CSAPRGTGSHSYEQYF. CDR3 nucleotides: TGCAGTGCCCCTAGGGGTACAGGGTCACACTCCTACGAGCAGTACTTC.

This chain joins TRBV20-1 and TRBJ1-2; the D is unclear. The CDR3 is made up of 14 amino acids. Germline CDR1 and CDR2: DFQATT and SNEGSKA (reference sequence). The V gene lost 1 base and the J gene lost 1 base, with 10 bases spanning the gap. CDR3 region: CSARVRSNNYGYTF. In nucleotides, the CDR3 is TGCAGTGCTAGAGTTAGGTCCAATAACTATGGCTACACCTTC.

The chain recombines TRBV2 with TRBJ1-6; perhaps TRBD1 as D (5 bases). The ends were cut back, 5 bases at V and 9 bases at J, with 26 bases in the middle. The germline gives CDR1 SNHLY, CDR2 FYNNEI. This CDR3 contains 18 residues. The CDR3 spells CASSSRGSIQAVRSPLHF. CDR3 DNA sequence: TGTGCCAGCAGTAGCCGGGGCAGCATTCAAGCCGTACGTTCACCCCTCCACTTT.

The rearrangement joins TRBV7-2 to TRBJ2-3, with D perhaps TRBD1 (6 bases). The CDR3 has 15 residues. CDR1 is SGHTA and CDR2 is FQGNSA in the germline V gene. V lost 5 bases, J lost 8 bases, and 20 bases lay in between. The CDR3 DNA is TGTGCCAGCAGCCCTCAGGGGCGGATGGTGTTTACGCAGTATTTT. It is translated as CASSPQGRMVFTQYF.

This clonotype was found a few times. The rearrangement joins TRBV12-3 or TRBV12-4 to TRBJ2-7, with 7 bases that match TRBD1. J gave up 2 bases and V 3 bases, and 13 bases lay outside the gene matches. The CDR3 has 17 residues. The CDR3 DNA reads TGTGCCAGCAGTTTTGGGAACAGGGACAGAGAAGCCTACGAGCAGTACTTC. It encodes CASSFGNRDREAYEQYF.

J is TRBJ1-2 and V is TRBV5-1; weak D call: TRBD1 (6 bases). The CDR3 runs 13 residues. From germline, CDR1 is SGHRS and CDR2 YFSETQ. Trimming stripped 0 bases from V and 8 bases from J, with 11 bases between. CDR3 residues: CASSLEGEQGYTF. In DNA form, the CDR3 reads TGCGCCAGCAGCTTGGAGGGGGAACAAGGCTACACCTTC.

The chain couples TRBV6-1 to TRBJ1-5; D ambiguous. V was cut by 4 bases and J by 6 bases, with 7 bases left in between. The germline gives CDR1 MNHNS, CDR2 SASEGT. The CDR3 totals 12 residues. The CDR3 protein is CASSGNRQPQHF. The DNA of the CDR3 is TGTGCCAGCAGTGGAAATCGTCAGCCCCAGCATTTT.

The chain employs TRBV12-3 or TRBV12-4 and TRBJ1-1; D uncertain. CDR3 length: 15 amino acids. V was shortened by 10 bases and J by 0 bases, with 18 bases between the two germline ends. The CDR3 sequence: CATRRKSLLNTEAFF. For the CDR3, the DNA is TGTGCCACCCGACGGAAATCCCTCTTGAACACTGAAGCTTTCTTT.

The table lists this clonotype with many counts. The chain uses TRBV5-1 and TRBJ1-1; 9 bases are a match to TRBD1. V was clipped by 4 bases and J by 6 bases; unmatched bases: 4. This CDR3 has 13 amino acids. Germline CDR1 reads SGHRS; CDR2 reads YFSETQ. The CDR3, as DNA: TGCGCCAGCAGCCGGGACAGGGAGGCTGAAGCTTTCTTT. Its protein is CASSRDREAEAFF.

The V and J genes are TRBV6-5 and TRBJ2-2; D call uncertain. Trimming stripped 2 bases from V and 0 bases from J, with 7 bases between. CDR1 is MNHEY, CDR2 SVGAGI, per germline. CDR3 length: 15 residues. As DNA, the CDR3 is TGTGCCAGCAGTTACAGCCAGACGAACACCGGGGAGCTGTTTTTT. Translation: CASSYSQTNTGELFF.

This clonotype appeared once. The rearrangement links TRBV29-1 to TRBJ2-3, with 9 bases matching TRBD2. The CDR3 has 16 residues. After removal of 7 bases from V and 4 bases from J, the junction contained 15 bases not matched to a gene. The germline V gene encodes CDR1 SQVTM and CDR2 ANQGSEA. CDR3 DNA sequence: TGCAGCGCTCGAGGGGGAGCGGGAGGATCGTCAGATACGCAGTATTTT. Translated, it gives CSARGGAGGSSDTQYF.

The CDR3 nucleotides are TGTGCCAGCGGGGGTGGGTGGAAAAACATTCAGTACTTC. Amino acids: CASGGGWKNIQYF. The V call is TRBV7-2, the J call TRBJ2-4; D is tentatively TRBD1 or TRBD2 (5 bases each). CDR1 and CDR2 from the germline V gene are SGHTA and FQGNSA. V was shortened by 8 bases and J by 4 bases, with 12 bases between the two germline ends. This CDR3 is 13 amino acids long.

This clonotype was seen many times. The V and J genes are TRBV5-4 and TRBJ2-7; TRBD1 agrees at 10 bases. Germline values: CDR1 SGHNT, CDR2 YYREEE (reference sequence). The CDR3 sequence is 14 residues long. V was pared by 4 bases and J by 5 bases, with 6 bases of the junction left unmatched. This CDR3 reads CASSPGQGIDEQYF. The CDR3 DNA follows: TGTGCCAGCAGCCCGGGACAGGGGATCGACGAGCAGTACTTC.

V gene TRBV10-3 combines with J gene TRBJ2-1; 11 positions match TRBD2. This CDR3 region has 14 residues. The trim removed 3 bases at V and 9 bases at J, leaving 4 bases unmatched. Germline-derived CDR1 and CDR2 are ENHRY and SYGVKD. CDR3 region: CAISDLAGGAEQFF. CDR3 coding DNA: TGTGCCATCAGTGACTTAGCGGGGGGGGCTGAGCAGTTCTTC.

At least ten counts were recorded for this clonotype. The genes are TRBV4-3 and TRBJ2-3; 7 nucleotides align to TRBD1. The germline gives CDR1 LGHNA, CDR2 YSLEER. The length of the CDR3 is 14 residues. The V and J ends lost 3 bases and 2 bases, in that order; junction bases with no gene match: 2. CDR3 residues: CASSQDRNTDTQYF. CDR3 coding DNA: TGCGCCAGCAGCCAGGACAGGAACACAGATACGCAGTATTTT.

This clonotype has a count of ten or more. V usage is TRBV4-3 and J usage is TRBJ2-3; 8 bases fit TRBD1. Germline V gene data show CDR1 as LGHNA and CDR2 as YSLEER. The CDR3 is 13 residues long. V shed 4 bases, J shed 3 bases, and the junction held 0 bases outside the gene matches. In DNA form, the CDR3 reads TGCGCCAGCAGCCGGACAGGGACAGATACGCAGTATTTT. It translates to CASSRTGTDTQYF.